A single sample is the source of the 15 T cell receptor beta chains below, sequenced in a study of read filtering for tumor transcriptome and immune sequencing. The library was built from roughly 400 ng RNA with molecular barcoded adaptors for alpha/delta and beta/gamma chains. TCRdb recomputed calls from the reads with MiXCR, one row per CDR3 protein. The sample contains 100,000 to 150,000 distinct CDR3 sequences, over 10% of which appear only once. The source material was a population of CD138-negative cells sorted from bone marrow. The receptors were gathered from a donor at least 40 years old with multiple myeloma.

This clonotype was observed at least ten times. The chain has TRBV12-3 or TRBV12-4 and TRBJ1-6; 8 bases map to TRBD1. Trimming cost V 3 bases and J 6 bases; bases outside gene matches: 4. This CDR3 has 15 amino acids. The CDR3 DNA sequence: TGTGCCAGCAGTTTGCGGCAGGGGGCTAATTCACCCCTCCACTTT. Translated, it gives CASSLRQGANSPLHF.

This chain connects TRBV15 to TRBJ1-2, with D unresolved. This CDR3 has 8 amino acids. Germline lookup yields CDR1 LNHNV and CDR2 YYDKDF (reference sequence). Trimming stripped 11 bases from V and 3 bases from J, with 1 base between. The chain's CDR3 is CAYYGYTF. As DNA, the CDR3 is TGTGCCTACTATGGCTACACCTTC.

This clonotype was found many times. This chain links TRBV5-8 with TRBJ1-5, with D possibly TRBD1 on 6 matching bases. Trimming stripped 7 bases from V and 6 bases from J, with 17 bases between. The CDR3 runs 14 residues. Germline V gene sequence: CDR1 SGHTS, CDR2 YDEGEE. DNA of the CDR3: TGTGCCAGCGCTCAGGGGCAGGCCCGTCAGCCCCAGCATTTT. It specifies CASAQGQARQPQHF.

This clonotype was seen at least ten times. For the CDR3, the DNA is TGCGCCAGCAGCCAAGATGACAGGCTTGGTGGAGATACGCAGTATTTT. Amino acids: CASSQDDRLGGDTQYF. V and J are TRBV4-1 and TRBJ2-3; the D gene is possibly TRBD1 (6 bases). The CDR3 sequence is 16 residues long. Germline values: CDR1 MGHRA, CDR2 YSYEKL. The germline V and J ends were trimmed by 0 bases and 5 bases, with 15 bases remaining between them.

This clonotype was counted ten times or more. The chain uses TRBV5-1 and TRBJ1-4; the match to TRBD1 covers 8 bases. The CDR3 is 17 amino acids. CDR1 is SGHRS and CDR2 is YFSETQ in the germline V gene. V shed 2 bases and J 0 bases; nucleotides not matched to a gene: 6. The CDR3 DNA is TGCGCCAGCAGCTTTGGGCAGGGGGCTTCAACTAATGAAAAACTGTTTTTT. Protein sequence: CASSFGQGASTNEKLFF.

This clonotype has ten or more counts. The rearrangement links TRBV29-1 to TRBJ2-1; 7 bases align to TRBD1. In germline, CDR1 is SQVTM, CDR2 ANQGSEA. The J segment lost 8 bases and the V segment lost 7 bases, leaving 8 bases of the junction unmatched. This CDR3 is 12 amino acids long. The CDR3 bases are TGCAGCGGTCGACAGGGAGAGGATGAGCAGTTCTTC. The encoded protein is CSGRQGEDEQFF.

Comments on this clonotype: This clone may be a read error of a much larger clone one base away. The chain has TRBV3-1 and TRBJ1-1; 7 nucleotides match TRBD1. Germline V CDR1 and CDR2: LGHDT, YNNKEL (reference sequence). This CDR3 comprises 13 residues. CDR3 coding DNA: TGTGCCAGCGCCGGGGGACAGAACACTGCAGCTTTCTTT. Amino acids: CASAGGQNTAAFF.

This clonotype was seen ten or more times. The rearrangement links TRBV7-9 to TRBJ2-1; 7 nucleotides line up with TRBD2. V lost 1 base, J lost 5 bases, and 5 bases stayed unmatched. The germline V gene encodes CDR1 SEHNR and CDR2 FQNEAQ (reference sequence). The CDR3 has 15 amino acids. In DNA form, the CDR3 reads TGTGCCAGCAGCTTAGACGGGAGGTCCCACAATGAGCAGTTCTTC. Its translation is CASSLDGRSHNEQFF.

This clonotype was counted at least ten times. The chain carries TRBV6-2 or TRBV6-3 and TRBJ1-1, with D perhaps matching TRBD1 (6 bases). V lost 6 bases and J lost 1, with 9 bases in between. The CDR3 contains 13 residues. CDR1 MNHEY and CDR2 SVGEGT come from the germline V gene. The CDR3 nucleotides read TGTGCCAGCAGGAGCAGGGGGAACACTGAAGCTTTCTTT. The encoded protein is CASRSRGNTEAFF.

This clonotype occurred many times. V usage is TRBV10-3 and J usage is TRBJ1-6, with TRBD1 matching over 7 bases. This CDR3 contains 16 residues. Germline V gene lookup returns CDR1 ENHRY and CDR2 SYGVKD. With V trimmed by 0 bases and J by 8 bases, 7 bases remained unmatched. CDR3 nucleotides: TGTGCCATCAGTGAGTCCCGACAGGGAAAGGATTCACCCCTCCACTTT. Translation: CAISESRQGKDSPLHF.

On this clonotype: It may be a read error: a sequence one base away is much more abundant. The gene calls are TRBV7-9 and TRBJ1-1; no clear D. The V gene lost 7 bases and the J gene lost 7 bases, with 10 bases spanning the gap. Germline V lookup: CDR1 SEHNR, CDR2 FQNEAQ (reference sequence). The length of the CDR3 is 11 residues. This CDR3 reads CASNETDEAFF. CDR3 nucleotides: TGTGCCAGCAACGAAACAGATGAAGCTTTCTTT.

In this sample, this clonotype turned up many times. The V and J genes are TRBV20-1 and TRBJ2-3; perhaps TRBD2 as D (6 bases). From germline, CDR1 is DFQATT and CDR2 SNEGSKA (reference sequence). The CDR3 is made up of 18 amino acids. Trimming pared 0 bases from V and 2 bases from J, leaving 21 bases between. The CDR3 loop is CSARDRSRGGGYTDTQYF. CDR3 in DNA: TGCAGTGCTAGAGATCGCAGTCGGGGAGGCGGATACACAGATACGCAGTATTTT.

This clonotype showed up just a few times. The gene calls are TRBV18 and TRBJ2-1; 12 bases map to TRBD1. V lost 3 bases and J lost 6; bases outside the gene matches: 6. In germline, CDR1 is KGHSH, CDR2 LQKENI. The CDR3 sequence is 16 residues long. In DNA, the CDR3 is TGTGCCAGCTCACCGGGACAGGGGGCGGGAGTCAATGAGCAGTTCTTC. It translates to CASSPGQGAGVNEQFF.

CDR3 nucleotides: TGTGCCAGCAGCTTAGATCGCGGGGGGGGAGCGCATCGTCAGCAGTTCTTC. Translation: CASSLDRGGGAHRQQFF. This sequence joins TRBV11-2 and TRBJ2-1; 9 nucleotides align to TRBD2. The CDR3 is 17 residues long. Per the germline V gene, CDR1 is SGHAT and CDR2 is FQNNGV. V was pared by 0 bases and J by 11 bases, with 14 bases of the junction left unmatched.

In regard to this clonotype: Since no conserved phenylalanine or tryptophan closes the CDR3, a read error is the likely cause. The chain is built from TRBV6-1 and TRBJ2-2, with D possibly being TRBD1 (6 bases). Trimming left V 8 bases short and J 4 bases short, with 11 bases between. This CDR3 contains 13 residues. CDR1 and CDR2 from the germline V gene are MNHNS and SASEGT. The CDR3 DNA sequence: TGTGCCAGCTCCCTCAGGGGCACCGGGGAGCTGTTTCTT. As protein: CASSLRGTGELFL.